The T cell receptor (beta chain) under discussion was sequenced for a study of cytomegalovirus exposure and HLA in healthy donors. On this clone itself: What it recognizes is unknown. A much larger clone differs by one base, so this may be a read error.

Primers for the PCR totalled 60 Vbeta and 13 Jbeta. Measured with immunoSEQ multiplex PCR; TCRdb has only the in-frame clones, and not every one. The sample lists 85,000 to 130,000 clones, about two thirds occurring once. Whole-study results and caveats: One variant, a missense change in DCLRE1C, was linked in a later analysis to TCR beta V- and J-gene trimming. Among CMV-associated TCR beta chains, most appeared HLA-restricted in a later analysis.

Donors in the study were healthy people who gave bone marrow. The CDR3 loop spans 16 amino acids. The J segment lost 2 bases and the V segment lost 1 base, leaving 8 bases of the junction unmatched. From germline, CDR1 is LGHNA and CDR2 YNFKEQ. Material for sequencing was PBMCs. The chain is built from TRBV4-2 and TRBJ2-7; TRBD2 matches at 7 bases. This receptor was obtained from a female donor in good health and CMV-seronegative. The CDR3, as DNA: TGTGCCAGCAGCCAAGGAACTGCGGGGGTTCCCTACGAGCAGTACTTC. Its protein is CASSQGTAGVPYEQYF.